This is a list of T cell receptor beta chains from one sample in a study of blood T cell repertoires in COVID-19. Produced via immunoSEQ multiplex PCR; TCRdb's table is partial and in-frame only. The sample contains around 250,000 clones, approximately 90% of which appear only once. The specimen was PBMCs or T cells enriched from blood (not recorded which). Source of these receptors: a human donor in a cohort exposed to, infected with or recovered from COVID-19 (not recorded which). The donor label of this sample is uncertain. Each CDR3 is given with its conserved first and last residue. The D gene is left open where the match is weak.

-,TRBJ2-5,TRBV24-1,CATSDFPTGRLETQYF,TGTGCCACCAGTGATTTCCCGACAGGCCGCCTGGAGACCCAGTACTTC
-,TRBJ2-1,TRBV4-3,CASSQDLFELDNEQFF,TGCGCCAGCAGCCAAGACCTGTTTGAGTTAGACAATGAGCAGTTCTTC
-,TRBJ1-1,TRBV5-4,CASSPSGGGNTEAFF,TGTGCCAGCAGCCCCTCCGGGGGGGGAAACACTGAAGCTTTCTTT
-,TRBJ2-7,TRBV28,CASGLYSHPYEQYF,TGTGCCAGCGGACTATATAGCCATCCCTACGAGCAGTACTTC
-,TRBJ2-3,TRBV5-1,CASSLRDTQYF,TGCGCCAGCAGCCTACGGGATACGCAGTATTTT
-,TRBJ1-6,TRBV15,CATSRARGNSPLHF,TGTGCCACCAGCAGAGCCAGGGGAAATTCACCCCTCCACTTT
TRBD1,TRBJ2-5,TRBV27,CASRLTGQQETQYF,TGTGCCAGCAGACTGACAGGGCAACAAGAGACCCAGTACTTC
TRBD1,TRBJ2-7,TRBV30,CAWNRGLSYEQYF,TGTGCCTGGAACAGGGGGCTCTCCTACGAGCAGTACTTC
-,TRBJ1-1,TRBV13,CASSRNRAESTEAFF,TGTGCCAGCAGCCGCAACAGGGCGGAGAGCACTGAAGCTTTCTTT
TRBD1,TRBJ2-7,TRBV27,CASSLSLTGIYEQYF,TGTGCCAGCAGTTTAAGTCTGACAGGGATCTACGAGCAGTACTTC
TRBD1,TRBJ1-2,TRBV29-1,CSVSDRPRANYGYTF,TGCAGCGTCTCGGACAGGCCAAGGGCAAACTATGGCTACACCTTC
TRBD1,TRBJ2-2,TRBV7-9,CASSFGRGQGTGELFF,TGTGCCAGCAGCTTCGGCAGGGGGCAGGGCACCGGGGAGCTGTTTTTT
TRBD2,TRBJ2-1,TRBV14,CASSQISGENEQFF,TGTGCCAGCAGCCAAATTAGCGGGGAAAATGAGCAGTTCTTC
TRBD1,TRBJ2-5,TRBV5-1,CASSPRGTGIETQYF,TGCGCCAGCAGCCCCCGCGGGACAGGGATAGAGACCCAGTACTTC
TRBD1,TRBJ2-2,TRBV2,CASSLDRGLTGELFF,TGTGCCAGCAGTTTAGACAGGGGGCTGACCGGGGAGCTGTTTTTT
TRBD1,TRBJ2-7,TRBV27,CASSSFWQGEPYEQYF,TGTGCCAGCAGCAGCTTTTGGCAGGGGGAACCTTACGAGCAGTACTTC
TRBD1,TRBJ1-5,TRBV7-9,CASSRTGLNQPQHF,TGTGCCAGCAGCAGGACAGGGCTCAATCAGCCCCAGCATTTT